The clone carrying this T cell receptor (beta chain) was seen a handful of times. The entry originates in a study of regulatory T cells in long-lasting Graves disease. For TCR beta, libraries came from iRepertoire HTBI primers and Arm-PCR of CDR3 regions. Each CDR3 protein gets one entry after TCRdb re-called the multiplex PCR reads with MiXCR. The sample includes about 340,000 distinct CDR3 sequences, around a fifth of them seen just once. Stated time point: persistent/refractory GD, antithyroid drugs over 5 years with positive TRAb. Extracted PBMC RNA gave rise to the TCR library. Trimming took 1 base from V and 1 from J, leaving 5 bases between them. The CDR3 covers 13 residues. In germline, CDR1 is MGHRA, CDR2 YSYEKL.

The gene calls are TRBV4-1 and TRBJ2-7; D call uncertain. This specimen consisted of peripheral blood mononuclear cells (PBMCs), obtained when the disease was refractory, from a patient treated with antithyroid drugs. The receptor was isolated from a female donor with Graves disease. The CDR3 nucleotides are TGCGCCAGCAGCCAAGCAGAATCCTACGAGCAGTACTTC. This sequence encodes CASSQAESYEQYF.